These 9 T cell receptor beta chains originate from one sample sequenced in a study of CD8+ T cells in alopecia areata. Extraction and reverse transcription of RNA yielded cDNA as the sequencing template. TCRdb's copy holds only in-frame clones and misses some; the assay was immunoSEQ multiplex PCR. The sample lists about 220,000 clones, about 50% occurring once. Treatment given: oral pan-JAK inhibitor, 5-10 mg twice daily. This specimen consisted of CD4+ T cells sorted from blood, obtained at week 4, from a patient treated with tofacitinib. These receptor sequences come from a human donor with alopecia areata.

The count of this clone is one. The rearrangement joins TRBV5-6 to TRBJ1-5; 7 nucleotides line up with TRBD1. Germline V lookup: CDR1 SGHDT, CDR2 YYEEEE. Trimming took 3 bases from V and 6 from J; bases not matched to a gene: 9. The CDR3 spans 15 residues. CDR3 sequence: CASSSINRGGQPQHF. CDR3 nucleotides: TGTGCCAGCAGCTCCATAAACAGGGGCGGTCAGCCCCAGCATTTT.

As regards this clone: The sample has other DNA sequences that encode this CDR3 too. This chain links TRBV20-1 with TRBJ2-7; the D gene could be TRBD1 or TRBD2 (5 bases each). The germline CDR1 and CDR2 sequences are DFQATT and SNEGSKA (reference sequence). V lost 1 base and J 5 bases, leaving 6 bases between the germline ends. The CDR3 is made up of 11 amino acids. The CDR3 coding sequence is TGCAGTGCTAGAGGAGGGGACGAGCAGTACTTC. Its protein is CSARGGDEQYF.

The rearrangement uses TRBV29-1 and TRBJ1-1, with D hard to call. CDR3 length: 12 residues. The V end lost 4 bases, the J end lost 4 bases, and 10 bases lay between the germline ends. Per the germline V gene, CDR1 is SQVTM and CDR2 is ANQGSEA. CDR3 nucleotide sequence: TGCAGCGTTGGAGTTGCTAGCACTGAAGCTTTCTTT. It yields the protein CSVGVASTEAFF.

This clone has only a few counts. The chain employs TRBV18 and TRBJ1-2, with a possible D match to TRBD1 (5 bases). Germline V gene data show CDR1 as KGHSH and CDR2 as LQKENI. The CDR3 has 16 residues. Trimming removed 2 bases at V and 2 bases at J, with 15 bases between. This CDR3 reads CASSPGVQVSNYGYTF. The CDR3 coding sequence is TGTGCCAGCTCACCAGGAGTACAGGTCTCAAACTATGGCTACACCTTC.

This sequence joins TRBV29-1 and TRBJ2-4, with D possibly being TRBD1 (5 bases). This CDR3 is 11 amino acids long. Germline lookup yields CDR1 SQVTM and CDR2 ANQGSEA. V lost 2 bases to trimming and J lost 6 bases, with 5 bases between them. The CDR3 DNA sequence: TGCAGCGTTGAAAGGGGAAACATTCAGTACTTC. Its protein is CSVERGNIQYF. Combining the CDR3 with reference TRBV29-1 and TRBJ2-4 gives the whole variable domain SAVISQKPSRDICQRGTSLTIQCQVDSQVTMMFWYRQQPGQSLTLIATANQGSEATYESGFVIDKFPISRPNLTFSTLTVSNMSPEDSSIYLCSVERGNIQYFGAGTRLSVL.

A single count supports this clone. This chain links TRBV15 with TRBJ1-6, with D possibly matching TRBD1 (5 bases). V lost 4 bases, J lost 10 bases, and 20 bases lay in between. The CDR3 spans 16 residues. Germline-derived CDR1 and CDR2 are LNHNV and YYDKDF (reference sequence). The CDR3 reads CATSKQGGTAGSPLHF. The DNA of the CDR3 is TGTGCCACCAGCAAGCAAGGAGGGACCGCTGGGTCACCCCTCCACTTT.

This clone appeared a few times. V is TRBV29-1 and J is TRBJ2-7, with 7 bases that match TRBD2. The CDR3 has 14 residues. V was clipped by 2 bases and J by 2 bases; unmatched bases: 6. Germline values: CDR1 SQVTM, CDR2 ANQGSEA. For the CDR3, the DNA is TGCAGCGTTGAAAGCGGGGTAGGGACCTACGAGCAGTACTTC. It encodes CSVESGVGTYEQYF.

The chain is built from TRBV29-1 and TRBJ2-4; weak D call: TRBD1 (7 bases). From germline, CDR1 is SQVTM and CDR2 ANQGSEA. The V and J ends lost 3 bases and 1 base respectively, with 13 bases between them. This CDR3 has 15 residues. Here the CDR3 reads CSVEGGTDAKNIQYF. CDR3 nucleotides: TGCAGCGTTGAGGGCGGGACAGATGCCAAAAACATTCAGTACTTC.

The chain has TRBV27 and TRBJ1-3, with D unresolved. CDR1 MNHEY and CDR2 SMNVEV come from the germline V gene (reference sequence). Trimming pared 5 bases from V and 1 base from J, leaving 12 bases between. The CDR3 runs 15 residues. CDR3 sequence reads: CASSRGLFSGNTIYF. CDR3 coding DNA: TGTGCCAGCAGTCGGGGTTTATTTTCTGGAAACACCATATATTTT.